Listed here is a single T cell receptor (beta chain). Its cognate antigen is unknown. Germline CDR1 is SNHLY and CDR2 is FYNNEI. This CDR3 comprises 16 residues. The trim removed 8 bases at V and 2 bases at J, leaving 11 bases unmatched. Sequencing was performed with immunoSEQ multiplex PCR; in TCRdb, only in-frame clones are kept and a portion is missing. Of around 150,000 clones detected, 85% to 90% appear once; the ten largest clones hold about 2.7%. The data originate from a study of cytomegalovirus exposure and HLA in healthy donors. About the study: A subsequent analysis reported that the 120 validation repertoires were produced on the same platform that had also been used for the 550 to 750 first-cohort repertoires.

Whole-study findings and limits: Three of the chains that were CMV-associated were confirmed in vitro to be specific for CMV antigens.

The clonotype originates from a young man in good health and CMV-seronegative. This sequence joins TRBV2 and TRBJ1-4, with 7 positions matching TRBD1. Sequencing was carried out using PBMCs. The CDR3 loop is CASRYRQGSTNEKLFF. The CDR3 DNA is TGTGCCAGCCGATATAGACAGGGCTCGACTAATGAAAAACTGTTTTTT.